This T cell receptor beta chain came from a study of regulatory T cells (dated by TCRdb to between 2017 and 2018). For context, the study as a whole: The study compared T-cell receptor beta repertoires of sorted regulatory, conventional CD4+ and CD8+ T cells in CD3G-deficient patients with those in healthy controls. The research as a whole found: Restricted unique TRB V-J pairs and skewed V and J gene usage were observed in patient repertoires, most markedly in regulatory T cells. Patient-derived CD8+ T cells showed a nonsignificant trend toward reduced Shannon entropy compared with control CD8+ cells.

With regard to this clone: The target of this receptor is not known. The record has no base qualities; no much larger clone is one base away.

Evidence of autoimmunity was present in all CD3G-deficient patients, and the autoimmunity was more severe in two of the patients. Patients were tested at ages ranging from 2 to 39 years, and reduced naive and increased memory CD4+ and CD8+ T-cell proportions were found in the patients. The patient group comprised about six individuals with CD3G deficiency. Patient samples and clinical data came from an international physician network spanning the United States, Europe and Asia. Peripheral blood mononuclear cells were isolated by Ficoll density separation. CD3+ CD8+ CD4- T cells were isolated using a FACSAria cell sorter. There are 17 amino acids in the CDR3, from cysteine to phenylalanine inclusive. Only the CDR3 region is kept as DNA, spanning 51 bases read in frame from base 1. V and J are trimmed by 0 bases and 7 bases, and the gene matches miss 10 bases of the junction. In the germline V gene, CDR1 corresponds to MGHRA and CDR2 to YSYEKL.

In the multiplex PCR, 52 forward TRBV primers and 13 reverse TRBJ primers were used, and assay-based and computational corrections were applied for amplification bias. Within the immunoSEQ assay, multiplex PCR amplified rearranged TRB loci from genomic DNA. Sequencing of the TRB amplicons was done on an Illumina HiSeq platform. In the original analysis: Raw sequences were error-filtered and aligned to reference gene sequences by custom algorithms and were subsequently analyzed with the immunoSEQ online tools. Frequencies of productive and nonproductive TRB rearrangements were evaluated among both unique and total sequences. Assessment of potential self-reactivity relied on the hydrophobicity of positions 6 and 7 in the TRB CDR3, along with their amino acid composition. Prism software was used to run t tests, Mann-Whitney tests or two-way ANOVA for comparisons between groups. TCRdb limited this immuneACCESS table to in-frame rearrangements with V and J called. A share of clones is missing; checked studies link under half to unresolved V genes, and the rest is unexplained. V, J and clone size derive from that table, while D and trimming were established from the DNA sequence. The sample profile shows about 20,000 clones; 93% of them were found once. The biggest ten clones account for 3.5% of the sample.

The sequence came from a child aged 2 to 10 with CD3G deficiency. What was sequenced was CD8+ T cells sorted from blood. The chain employs TRBV4-1 and TRBJ2-2; 8 central bases correspond to TRBD1. The sequence in DNA is TGCGCCAGCAGCCAAGAAGGGGGACAGGAGAGATTCGGGGAGCTGTTTTTT. Its protein reads: CASSQEGGQERFGELFF.